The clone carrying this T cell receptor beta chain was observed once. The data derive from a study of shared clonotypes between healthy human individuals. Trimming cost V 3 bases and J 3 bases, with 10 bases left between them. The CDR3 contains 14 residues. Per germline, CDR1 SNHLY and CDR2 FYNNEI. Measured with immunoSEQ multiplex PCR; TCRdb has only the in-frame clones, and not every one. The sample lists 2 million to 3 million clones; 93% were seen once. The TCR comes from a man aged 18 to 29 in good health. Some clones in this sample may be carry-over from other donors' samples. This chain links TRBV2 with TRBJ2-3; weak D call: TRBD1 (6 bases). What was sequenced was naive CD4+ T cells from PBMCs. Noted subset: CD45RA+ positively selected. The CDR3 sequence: CASSDRGGTDTQYF. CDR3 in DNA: TGTGCCAGCAGTGACAGGGGCGGAACAGATACGCAGTATTTT. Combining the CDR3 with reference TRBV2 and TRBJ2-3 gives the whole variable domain EPEVTQTPSHQVTQMGQEVILRCVPISNHLYFYWYRQILGQKVEFLVSFYNNEISEKSEIFDDQFSVERPDGSNFTLKIRSTKLEDSAMYFCASSDRGGTDTQYFGPGTRLTVL.